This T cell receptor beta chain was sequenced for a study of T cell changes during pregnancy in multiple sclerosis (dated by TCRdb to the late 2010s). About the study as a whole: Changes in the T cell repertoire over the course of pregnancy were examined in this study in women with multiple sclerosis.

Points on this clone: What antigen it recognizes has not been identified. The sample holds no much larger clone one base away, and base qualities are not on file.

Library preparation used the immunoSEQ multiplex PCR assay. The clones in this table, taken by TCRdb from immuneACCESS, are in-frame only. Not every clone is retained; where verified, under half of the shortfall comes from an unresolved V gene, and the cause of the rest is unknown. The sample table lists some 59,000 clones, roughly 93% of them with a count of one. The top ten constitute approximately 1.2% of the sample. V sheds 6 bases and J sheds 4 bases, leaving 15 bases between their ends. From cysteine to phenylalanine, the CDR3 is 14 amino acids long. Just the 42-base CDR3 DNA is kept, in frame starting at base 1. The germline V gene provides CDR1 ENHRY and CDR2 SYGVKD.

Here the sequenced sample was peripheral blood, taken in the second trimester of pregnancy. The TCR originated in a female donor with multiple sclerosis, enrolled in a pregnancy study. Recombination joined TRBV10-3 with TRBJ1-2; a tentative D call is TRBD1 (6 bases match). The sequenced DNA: TGTGCCATCAGGTACGACGGGACAATCTATGGCTACACCTTC. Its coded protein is CAIRYDGTIYGYTF.